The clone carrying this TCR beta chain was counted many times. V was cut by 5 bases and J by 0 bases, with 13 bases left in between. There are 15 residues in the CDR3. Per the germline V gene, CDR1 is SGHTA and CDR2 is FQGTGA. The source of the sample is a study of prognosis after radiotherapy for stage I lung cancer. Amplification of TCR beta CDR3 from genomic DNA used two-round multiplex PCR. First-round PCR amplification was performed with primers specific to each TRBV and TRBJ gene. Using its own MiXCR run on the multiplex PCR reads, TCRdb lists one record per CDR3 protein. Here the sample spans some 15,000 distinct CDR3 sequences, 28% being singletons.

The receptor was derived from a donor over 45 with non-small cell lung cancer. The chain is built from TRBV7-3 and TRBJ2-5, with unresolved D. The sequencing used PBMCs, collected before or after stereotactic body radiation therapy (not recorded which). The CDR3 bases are TGTGCCAGCAGCCCGAACGGGCAGAACCAAGAGACCCAGTACTTC. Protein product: CASSPNGQNQETQYF. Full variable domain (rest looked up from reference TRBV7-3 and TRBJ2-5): GAGVSQTPSNKVTEKGKYVELRCDPISGHTALYWYRQSLGQGPEFLIYFQGTGAADDSGLPNDRFFAVRPEGSVSTLKIQRTERGDSAVYLCASSPNGQNQETQYFGPGTRLLVL.